This T cell receptor (beta chain) was profiled in a study of T-cell reconstitution after alpha-beta-depleted transplantation in children. Library preparation (for TCRbeta) was performed with unique molecular identifiers. TCRdb re-analysed the PCR reads in MiXCR, keeping a single row per CDR3 protein. The sample has about 400,000 distinct CDR3 sequences; approximately 20% are singletons. The CDR3 is 15 amino acids. The ends lost 4 bases at V and 4 bases at J; junction bases unmatched: 3. The germline CDR1 and CDR2 sequences are SGHRS and YFSETQ. This clonotype came up a few times. This specimen consisted of PBMCs from the stem cell graft donor, obtained from the stem cell graft. This clonotype was sampled from a human donor who donated a stem cell graft to a child with acute myeloid leukemia. The chain couples TRBV5-1 to TRBJ2-5; 14 nucleotides align to TRBD2. The CDR3 spells CASSTGTSGRETQYF. The CDR3 bases are TGCGCCAGCAGCACCGGGACTAGCGGGAGAGAGACCCAGTACTTC.